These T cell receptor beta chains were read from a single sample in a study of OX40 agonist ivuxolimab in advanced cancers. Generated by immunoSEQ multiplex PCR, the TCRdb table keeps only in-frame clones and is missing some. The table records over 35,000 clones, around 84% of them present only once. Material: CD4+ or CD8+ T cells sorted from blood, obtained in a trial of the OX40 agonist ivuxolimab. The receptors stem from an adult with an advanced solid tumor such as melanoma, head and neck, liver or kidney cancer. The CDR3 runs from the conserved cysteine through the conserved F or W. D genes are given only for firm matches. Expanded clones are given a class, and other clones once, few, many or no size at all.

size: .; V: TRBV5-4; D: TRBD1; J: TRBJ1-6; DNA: TGTGCCAGCAGCACCCCCGGGACAGGCAATTCACCCCTCCACTTT; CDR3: CASSTPGTGNSPLHF
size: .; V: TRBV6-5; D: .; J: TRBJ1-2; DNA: TGTGCCAGCAGTTCTACCCGGATCTATGGCTACACCTTC; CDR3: CASSSTRIYGYTF
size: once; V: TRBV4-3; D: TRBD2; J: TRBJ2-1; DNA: TGCGCCAGCAGCCAACCAGCGGGGGGGTACAATGAGCAGTTCTTC; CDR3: CASSQPAGGYNEQFF
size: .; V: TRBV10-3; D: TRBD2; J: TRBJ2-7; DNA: TGTGCCATCTCGGGAGGGACTTTAAGCTCCTACGAGCAGTACTTC; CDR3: CAISGGTLSSYEQYF
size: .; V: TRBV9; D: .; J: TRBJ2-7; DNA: TGTGCCAGCAGCGTAGTTGCGAGCTCCTACGAGCAGTACTTC; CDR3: CASSVVASSYEQYF
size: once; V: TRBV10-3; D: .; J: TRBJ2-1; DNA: TGTGCCACCCTCGCGATTGGGGTTGAGCAGTTCTTC; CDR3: CATLAIGVEQFF
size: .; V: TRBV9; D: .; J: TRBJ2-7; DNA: TGTGCCAGCAGCGTAGGCGACAACCCCTACGAGCAGTACTTC; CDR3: CASSVGDNPYEQYF
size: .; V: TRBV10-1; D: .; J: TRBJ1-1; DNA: TGCGCCAGCACAACTAGCTTCTTT; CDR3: CASTTSFF
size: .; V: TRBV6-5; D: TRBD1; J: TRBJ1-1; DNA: TGTGCCAGCAGTGATTTTGGACAGGGTGAAGCTTTCTTT; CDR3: CASSDFGQGEAFF
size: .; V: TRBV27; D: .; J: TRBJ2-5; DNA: TGTGCCAGCAGTTTAGGAGCACTCGTTGGGACCCAGTACTTC; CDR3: CASSLGALVGTQYF
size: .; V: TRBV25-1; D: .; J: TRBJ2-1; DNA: TGTGCCAGCAGTGAATATACTATTCGGGGTGAGCAGTTCTTC; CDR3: CASSEYTIRGEQFF
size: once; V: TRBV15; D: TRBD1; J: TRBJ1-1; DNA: TGTGCCACCAGCCGTCACAGGGGCCGTCCTAACACTGAAGCTTTCTTT; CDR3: CATSRHRGRPNTEAFF
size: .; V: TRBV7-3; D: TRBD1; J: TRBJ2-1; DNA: TGTGCCAGCAGCTCAAAGACAGGGGCGCACAATGAGCAGTTCTTC; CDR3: CASSSKTGAHNEQFF
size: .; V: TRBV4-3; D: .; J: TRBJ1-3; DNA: TGCGCCAGCAGCCAAGATACCAGGTCCTCTGGAAACACCATATATTTT; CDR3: CASSQDTRSSGNTIYF
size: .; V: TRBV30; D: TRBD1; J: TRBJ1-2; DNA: TGTGCCTGGGCCCCGGTGGGCAGGGGGACCCAGGGTGGCTACACCTTC; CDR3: CAWAPVGRGTQGGYTF
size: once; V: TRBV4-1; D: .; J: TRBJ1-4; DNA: TGCGCCAGCAGCCACCAGGATAGGGTGCTGTTTTTT; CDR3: CASSHQDRVLFF
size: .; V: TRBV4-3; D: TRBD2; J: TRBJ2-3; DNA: TGCGCCAGCAGCCAAGATGCTAGGGTAGCGGGAACCCATACGCAGTATTTT; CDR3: CASSQDARVAGTHTQYF
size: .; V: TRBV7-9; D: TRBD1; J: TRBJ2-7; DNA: TGTGCCAGCAGCTCCCCCGGACAGGGAGACTACGAGCAGTACTTC; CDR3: CASSSPGQGDYEQYF
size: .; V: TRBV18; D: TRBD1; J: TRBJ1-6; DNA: TGTGCCAGCTCGTACGAGGGGGCGTATAATTCACCCCTCCACTTT; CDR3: CASSYEGAYNSPLHF
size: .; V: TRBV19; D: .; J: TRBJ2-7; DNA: TGTGCCAGTAGTACTCTTACGGATAATACCTACGAGCAGTACTTC; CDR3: CASSTLTDNTYEQYF
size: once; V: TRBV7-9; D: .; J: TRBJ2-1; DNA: TGTGCCAGCAGTTGGGTCTCCTACAATGAGCAGTTCTTC; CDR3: CASSWVSYNEQFF
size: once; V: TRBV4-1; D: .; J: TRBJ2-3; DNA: TGCGCCAGCAGCCAAGTGGCAGGGCCTACAGATACGCAGTATTTT; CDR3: CASSQVAGPTDTQYF
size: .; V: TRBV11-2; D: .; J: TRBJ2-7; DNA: TGTGCCAGCAGAGGACCCCTCAGGAGGGAGCAGTACTTC; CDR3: CASRGPLRREQYF
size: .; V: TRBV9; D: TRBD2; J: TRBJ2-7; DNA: TGTGCCAGCAGCCCTACCGGGACTAGCCCCCAATTGTCTCTAAGCTCCTACGAGCAGTACTTC; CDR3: CASSPTGTSPQLSLSSYEQYF
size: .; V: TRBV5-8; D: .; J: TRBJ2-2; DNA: TGTGCCAGCAGCCACTGGCCCGGGGCCGCAAACACCGGGGAGCTGTTTTTT; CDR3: CASSHWPGAANTGELFF
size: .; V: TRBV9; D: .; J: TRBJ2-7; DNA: TGTGCCAGCAGCGCCTCTGGGTCGAGAGACTACGAGCAGTACTTC; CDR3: CASSASGSRDYEQYF
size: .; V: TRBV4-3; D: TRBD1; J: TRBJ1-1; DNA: TGCGCCAGCAGCCAAGGTTGGACAGGCGGGAACACTGAAGCTTTCTTT; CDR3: CASSQGWTGGNTEAFF
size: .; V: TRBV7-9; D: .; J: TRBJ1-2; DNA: TGTGCCAGCAGCTTAGCTTCACAGGTATCCGATTATGGCTACACCTTC; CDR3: CASSLASQVSDYGYTF
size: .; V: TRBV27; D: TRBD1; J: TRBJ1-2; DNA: TGTGCCAGCGGAGACAGGGGAGATGGCTACACCTTC; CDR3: CASGDRGDGYTF
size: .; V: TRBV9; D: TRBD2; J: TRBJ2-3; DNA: TGTGCCAGCAGCGCCCAACCGGGACTAGCCGAGGGAGATACGCAGTATTTT; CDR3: CASSAQPGLAEGDTQYF
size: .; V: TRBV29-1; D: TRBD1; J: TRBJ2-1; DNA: TGCAGCGTTGATGGTAGGACAGGGGGCAATGAGCAGTTCTTC; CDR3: CSVDGRTGGNEQFF
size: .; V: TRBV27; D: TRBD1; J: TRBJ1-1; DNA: TGTGCCAGCATGGTAACAGGGGGCGTTCGCGAAGCTTTCTTT; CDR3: CASMVTGGVREAFF
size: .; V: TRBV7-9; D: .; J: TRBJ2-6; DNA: TGTGCCAGGGAAAGCTCTGGGGCCAACGTCCTGACTTTC; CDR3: CARESSGANVLTF
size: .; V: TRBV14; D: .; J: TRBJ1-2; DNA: TGTGCCAGCAGCCCCCACCGAATTATGGATGATGGCTACACCTTC; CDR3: CASSPHRIMDDGYTF
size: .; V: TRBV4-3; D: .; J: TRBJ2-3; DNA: TGCGCCAGCAGCCATGGGGCCACAGATACGCAGTATTTT; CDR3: CASSHGATDTQYF
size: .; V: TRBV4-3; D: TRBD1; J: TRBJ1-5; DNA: TGCGCCAGCAGCCCCGGACAGGGCGGCAATCAGCCCCAGCATTTT; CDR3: CASSPGQGGNQPQHF
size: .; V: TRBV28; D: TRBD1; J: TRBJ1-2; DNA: TGTGCCAGCAGTCGTGGGACAGGGGGCTATGGCTACACCTTC; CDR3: CASSRGTGGYGYTF
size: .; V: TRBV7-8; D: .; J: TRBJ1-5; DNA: TGTGCCAGCAGCTTAGGGACGGACCGGGGGCCCCAGCATTTT; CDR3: CASSLGTDRGPQHF
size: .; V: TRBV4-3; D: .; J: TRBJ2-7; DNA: TGCGCCAGCAGCCAAGAGGGGGCTTCCCCCTACGAGCAGTACTTC; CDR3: CASSQEGASPYEQYF
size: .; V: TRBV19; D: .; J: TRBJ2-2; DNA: TGTGCCAGTAGTATAGTGACTAGATCAAACACCGGGGAGCTGTTTTTT; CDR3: CASSIVTRSNTGELFF
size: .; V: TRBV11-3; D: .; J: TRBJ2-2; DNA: TGTGCCAGCAGCTTGGCGGGGTCCACCGGGGAGCTGTTTTTT; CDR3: CASSLAGSTGELFF
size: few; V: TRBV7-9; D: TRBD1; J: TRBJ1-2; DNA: TGTGCCAGCAGCTCCGGACAGGATGGCTACACCTTC; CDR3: CASSSGQDGYTF
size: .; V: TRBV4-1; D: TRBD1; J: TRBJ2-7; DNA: TGCGCCAGCAGCCAAGTGGGACAGTGGAAGTACGAGCAGTACTTC; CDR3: CASSQVGQWKYEQYF
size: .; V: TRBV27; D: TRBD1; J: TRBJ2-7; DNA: TGTGCCAGCAGTTTGTCTCACCCGGGGACAGGGACCTACGAGCAGTACTTC; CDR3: CASSLSHPGTGTYEQYF
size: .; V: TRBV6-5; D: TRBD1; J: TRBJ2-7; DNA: TGTGCCAGCAGGGCCGGGACAGGGAGCGAGCAGTACTTC; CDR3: CASRAGTGSEQYF
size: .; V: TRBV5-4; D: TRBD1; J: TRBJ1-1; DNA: TGTGCCAGCAGCTTAAGACAGGGAGGCACTGAAGCTTTCTTT; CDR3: CASSLRQGGTEAFF
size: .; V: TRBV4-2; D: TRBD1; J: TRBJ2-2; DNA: TGTGCCAGCAGCCCCTCCGGACAGGGAACGAACACCGGGGAGCTGTTTTTT; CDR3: CASSPSGQGTNTGELFF